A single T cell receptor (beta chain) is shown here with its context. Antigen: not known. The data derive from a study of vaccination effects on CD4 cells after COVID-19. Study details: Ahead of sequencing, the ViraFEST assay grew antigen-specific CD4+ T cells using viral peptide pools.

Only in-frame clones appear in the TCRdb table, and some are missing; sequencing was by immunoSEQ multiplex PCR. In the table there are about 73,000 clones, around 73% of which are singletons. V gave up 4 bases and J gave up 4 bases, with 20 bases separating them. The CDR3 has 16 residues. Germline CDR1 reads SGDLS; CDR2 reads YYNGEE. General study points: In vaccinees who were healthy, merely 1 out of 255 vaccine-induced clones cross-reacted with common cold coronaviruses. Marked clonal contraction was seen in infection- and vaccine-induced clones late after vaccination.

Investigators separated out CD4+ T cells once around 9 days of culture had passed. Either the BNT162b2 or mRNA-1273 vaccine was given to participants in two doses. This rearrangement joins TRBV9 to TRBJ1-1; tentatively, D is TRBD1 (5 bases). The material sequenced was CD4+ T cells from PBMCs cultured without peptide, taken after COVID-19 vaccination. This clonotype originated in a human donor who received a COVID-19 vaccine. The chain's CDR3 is CASSPHSGGLSTEAFF. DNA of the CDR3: TGTGCCAGCAGCCCCCACTCGGGGGGGTTAAGCACTGAAGCTTTCTTT.